The 30 T cell receptor beta chains presented below share a single source sample, sequenced in a study of cytomegalovirus exposure and HLA in healthy donors. The repertoire was sequenced with immunoSEQ multiplex PCR; TCRdb's copy has only in-frame clones and lacks some. The table includes some 67,000 clones, 94% detected once. Sequencing used PBMCs. Source of these receptors: a young woman in good health and CMV-seronegative.

The chain links TRBV2 to TRBJ2-4, with 9 nucleotides matching TRBD1. Looked up from germline, CDR1 is SNHLY and CDR2 is FYNNEI. This CDR3 spans 12 amino acids. Trimming cost V 6 bases and J 6 bases; bases outside gene matches: 0. This CDR3 is CASRTGGNIQYF. For the CDR3, the DNA is TGTGCCAGCAGGACAGGGGGAAACATTCAGTACTTC.

The rearrangement uses TRBV7-2 and TRBJ2-1; TRBD2 matches 9 bases. CDR1 is SGHTA and CDR2 is FQGNSA in the germline V gene. Trimming cost V 6 bases and J 1 base; bases outside gene matches: 1. This CDR3 has 14 residues. The CDR3 protein is CASRRGGSYNEQFF. The CDR3 coding sequence is TGTGCCAGCAGGCGGGGGGGTTCCTACAATGAGCAGTTCTTC.

V and J are TRBV5-1 and TRBJ1-2; D ambiguous. There are 14 residues in the CDR3. Germline assignment: CDR1 SGHRS and CDR2 YFSETQ. Trimming removed 3 bases from V and 1 base from J, with 10 bases in between. The DNA for the CDR3 is TGCGCCAGCAGCTCGCAGCCGGGTAACTATGGCTACACCTTC. Amino acids: CASSSQPGNYGYTF.

V gene TRBV5-4 combines with J gene TRBJ2-7, with no clear D. Per germline, CDR1 SGHNT and CDR2 YYREEE (reference sequence). The CDR3 sequence is 14 residues long. The germline V and J ends were trimmed by 4 bases and 5 bases, with 16 bases remaining between them. The CDR3 is CASSPRLGLDEQYF. The CDR3 region has the DNA TGTGCCAGCAGCCCTCGGTTGGGCCTGGACGAGCAGTACTTC.

This chain uses TRBV15 with TRBJ2-1; D remains ambiguous. Germline V lookup: CDR1 LNHNV, CDR2 YYDKDF (reference sequence). Trimming removed 0 bases at V and 5 bases at J, with 14 bases between. This CDR3 spans 16 amino acids. CDR3 sequence: CATSRDWWRSDNEQFF. CDR3 coding DNA: TGTGCCACCAGCAGAGATTGGTGGAGATCGGACAATGAGCAGTTCTTC.

The chain couples TRBV19 to TRBJ2-5; the match to TRBD1 covers 7 bases. The CDR3 is 12 amino acids. Germline V gives CDR1 LNHDA, CDR2 SQIVND (reference sequence). V shed 10 bases and J 9 bases; nucleotides not matched to a gene: 11. In DNA form, the CDR3 reads TGTGCCACCCGGACTCCCCAGGGGGCCCAGTACTTC. It is translated as CATRTPQGAQYF.

This clone showed up just once. CDR3 loop: CASSSTGGNQPQHF. DNA for the CDR3: TGTGCCAGCAGCTCGACAGGGGGCAATCAGCCCCAGCATTTT. The chain combines TRBV7-9 with TRBJ1-5; 8 nucleotides match TRBD1. After removal of 4 bases from V and 2 bases from J, the junction contained 1 base not matched to a gene. The germline V gene encodes CDR1 SEHNR and CDR2 FQNEAQ (reference sequence). The CDR3 contains 14 residues.

J is TRBJ1-1 and V is TRBV7-8, with TRBD1 matching over 10 bases. This CDR3 comprises 16 residues. Looked up from germline, CDR1 is SGHVS and CDR2 is FQNEAQ. V gave up 1 base and J gave up 4 bases; unmatched junction bases: 6. The CDR3, as DNA: TGTGCCAGCAGCTTAGTTAGCAGGACAGGGGGCACTGAAGCTTTCTTT. Translated: CASSLVSRTGGTEAFF.

The chain recombines TRBV14 with TRBJ2-2, with 8 bases matching TRBD2. This CDR3 comprises 15 residues. The trim removed 5 bases at V and 6 bases at J, leaving 8 bases unmatched. CDR1 is SGHDN, CDR2 FVKESK, per germline. CDR3 sequence (DNA): TGTGCCAGCAGCTCTTTAGCGGGAATGGCCGGGGAGCTGTTTTTT. Its translation is CASSSLAGMAGELFF.

This clone was seen a single time. V and J are TRBV27 and TRBJ2-7, with 7 bases matching TRBD2. Germline-derived CDR1 and CDR2 are MNHEY and SMNVEV (reference sequence). V trimming: 1 base; J trimming: 7 bases; junction bases outside the gene matches: 10. The CDR3 sequence is 15 residues long. This CDR3 is CASSLWRETLREQYF. The CDR3 DNA follows: TGTGCCAGCAGTTTATGGCGGGAGACCCTACGGGAGCAGTACTTC.

J is TRBJ1-1 and V is TRBV7-6; no clear D gene. Germline lookup yields CDR1 SGHVS and CDR2 FNYEAQ. The CDR3 contains 13 residues. Trimming removed 2 bases from V and 1 base from J, with 5 bases in between. In DNA, the CDR3 is TGTGCCAGCAGCTTAACAGAGAACACTGAAGCTTTCTTT. It translates to CASSLTENTEAFF.

The chain has TRBV19 and TRBJ1-1; 7 positions agree with TRBD1. This CDR3 is built from 15 residues. Germline V gives CDR1 LNHDA, CDR2 SQIVND (reference sequence). With 7 bases clipped from V and 7 bases from J, the junction kept 15 bases outside the gene matches. CDR3 region: CASITNRDRGGEAFF. CDR3 bases: TGTGCCAGTATTACCAACCGGGACAGAGGGGGTGAAGCTTTCTTT.

The genes are TRBV19 and TRBJ1-2, with a possible D match to TRBD1 (6 bases). Germline V gene data show CDR1 as LNHDA and CDR2 as SQIVND (reference sequence). The length of the CDR3 is 14 residues. The V end was cut by 4 bases, the J end by 0 bases, with 9 bases between. The CDR3 is CASSTDSANYGYTF. CDR3 coding DNA: TGTGCCAGTAGTACGGACAGCGCTAACTATGGCTACACCTTC. The entire variable domain, with the rest obtained from reference TRBV19 and TRBJ1-2, is as follows: DGGITQSPKYLFRKEGQNVTLSCEQNLNHDAMYWYRQDPGQGLRLIYYSQIVNDFQKGDIAEGYSVSREKKESFPLTVTSAQKNPTAFYLCASSTDSANYGYTFGSGTRLTVV.

This chain links TRBV10-3 with TRBJ2-5; tentative D call: TRBD2 (6 bases). Germline lookup yields CDR1 ENHRY and CDR2 SYGVKD. This CDR3 comprises 14 residues. V was trimmed by 0 bases and J by 4 bases, leaving 9 bases between them. The CDR3 sequence: CAISESEGRETQYF. Written as DNA, the CDR3 is TGTGCCATCAGTGAGTCGGAGGGTCGAGAGACCCAGTACTTC.

V gene TRBV5-1 combines with J gene TRBJ1-4, with D perhaps matching TRBD1 (5 bases). Germline CDR1 reads SGHRS; CDR2 reads YFSETQ. Trimming cost V 4 bases and J 8 bases, with 12 bases left between them. The CDR3 is made up of 13 amino acids. CDR3 amino acids: CASSPTGHEKLFF. In nucleotides, the CDR3 is TGCGCCAGCAGCCCAACCGGACACGAAAAACTGTTTTTT.

This clone appeared a single time. The J gene is TRBJ2-1, the V gene TRBV27, with 9 bases matching TRBD1. Germline-derived CDR1 and CDR2 are MNHEY and SMNVEV (reference sequence). The CDR3 is made up of 15 amino acids. The V segment lost 1 base and the J segment 5 bases; nucleotides outside the gene matches: 3. CDR3 nucleotide sequence: TGTGCCAGCAGTTTATATCGGACAGGGGACAATGAGCAGTTCTTC. Translation gives CASSLYRTGDNEQFF.

The V gene is TRBV30, the J gene TRBJ2-3; a weak D match, TRBD2 (7 bases). With 4 bases removed from V and 0 bases from J, the gap between germline ends came to 11 bases. Per germline, CDR1 GTSNPN and CDR2 SVGIG (reference sequence). The CDR3 totals 14 residues. In DNA form, the CDR3 reads TGTGCCTGGAAGCGGGACACCAGCACAGATACGCAGTATTTT. This sequence encodes CAWKRDTSTDTQYF.

The gene calls are TRBV7-8 and TRBJ2-2; TRBD2 matches 13 bases. The V gene end was trimmed by 5 bases and the J gene end by 1 base; junction bases not matched to a gene: 4. The CDR3 is 17 amino acids. Germline V lookup: CDR1 SGHVS, CDR2 FQNEAQ. CDR3 DNA sequence: TGTGCCAGCAGCCAGAGGACTAGCGGGGGGAACACCGGGGAGCTGTTTTTT. Protein sequence: CASSQRTSGGNTGELFF. Full variable domain (rest looked up from reference TRBV7-8 and TRBJ2-2): GAGVSQSPRYKVAKRGQDVALRCDPISGHVSLFWYQQALGQGPEFLTYFQNEAQLDKSGLPSDRFFAERPEGSVSTLKIQRTQQEDSAVYLCASSQRTSGGNTGELFFGEGSRLTVL.

The V gene is TRBV4-2, the J gene TRBJ2-3, with a tentative D call TRBD1 (6 bases). The germline V and J ends were trimmed by 1 base and 2 bases, with 16 bases remaining between them. This CDR3 contains 17 residues. The germline V gene encodes CDR1 LGHNA and CDR2 YNFKEQ. The CDR3 nucleotides read TGTGCCAGCAGCCAAGGATTCAGGGGTGGGAACACAGATACGCAGTATTTT. Protein sequence: CASSQGFRGGNTDTQYF.

The CDR3 DNA reads as TGTGCCAGCAGCTTGGACGAGGATAACTATGGCTACACCTTC. This translates into CASSLDEDNYGYTF. The J gene is TRBJ1-2, the V gene TRBV5-4; D not resolved. Trimming removed 0 bases from V and 1 base from J, with 7 bases in between. This CDR3 is 14 amino acids long. The germline CDR1 and CDR2 sequences are SGHNT and YYREEE (reference sequence).

This clone appeared once. The chain is built from TRBV4-1 and TRBJ2-1; 9 bases map to TRBD2. The CDR3 sequence is 16 residues long. V shed 2 bases and J 3 bases; nucleotides not matched to a gene: 5. From germline, CDR1 is MGHRA and CDR2 YSYEKL. CDR3 in amino acids: CASSQRASGDYNEQFF. CDR3 nucleotides: TGCGCCAGCAGCCAAAGGGCTAGCGGGGACTACAATGAGCAGTTCTTC.

The gene calls are TRBV19 and TRBJ1-5; tentative D call: TRBD1 (5 bases). V gave up 7 bases and J gave up 0 bases, with 13 bases separating them. The CDR3 sequence is 15 residues long. The germline V gene has CDR1 LNHDA and CDR2 SQIVND (reference sequence). The CDR3 loop reads CASILKGNSNQPQHF. The CDR3, as DNA: TGTGCCAGTATCCTTAAGGGGAATAGCAATCAGCCCCAGCATTTT.

The chain carries TRBV6-1 and TRBJ1-1, with D unclear. V was cut by 4 bases and J by 0 bases, with 6 bases left in between. Germline CDR1 reads MNHNS; CDR2 reads SASEGT. The CDR3 has 13 residues. The CDR3, as DNA: TGTGCCAGCAGTGGTTACTTGAACACTGAAGCTTTCTTT. It codes for CASSGYLNTEAFF.

V and J are TRBV28 and TRBJ2-6; no clear D gene. This CDR3 has 15 residues. Germline V gene data show CDR1 as MDHEN and CDR2 as SYDVKM. The ends were cut back, 6 bases at V and 0 bases at J, with 9 bases in the middle. The CDR3 spells CASSPLNSGANVLTF. CDR3 in DNA: TGTGCCAGCAGCCCTCTTAACTCTGGGGCCAACGTCCTGACTTTC. Full variable domain (remainder filled in from reference TRBV28 and TRBJ2-6): DVKVTQSSRYLVKRTGEKVFLECVQDMDHENMFWYRQDPGLGLRLIYFSYDVKMKEKGDIPEGYSVSREKKERFSLILESASTNQTSMYLCASSPLNSGANVLTFGAGSRLTVL.

The chain has TRBV9 and TRBJ2-2; 9 bases map to TRBD2. This CDR3 has 14 residues. The V gene's germline CDR1 is SGDLS and CDR2 YYNGEE. Losses at the gene ends were 2 bases for V and 5 bases for J; bases not matched to a gene: 1. The CDR3, as DNA: TGTGCCAGCAGCGTTAGCGGGGGAACCGGGGAGCTGTTTTTT. It is translated as CASSVSGGTGELFF. Using reference TRBV9 and TRBJ2-2 for the parts outside the CDR3, the full variable domain is DSGVTQTPKHLITATGQRVTLRCSPRSGDLSVYWYQQSLDQGLQFLIQYYNGEERAKGNILERFSAQQFPDLHSELNLSSLELGDSALYFCASSVSGGTGELFFGEGSRLTVL.

CDR3 DNA sequence: TGCGCCAGCAGCGCACACAGGGGGACTAATGAAAAACTGTTTTTT. Translating it yields CASSAHRGTNEKLFF. The V call is TRBV4-3, the J call TRBJ1-4; 8 bases are a match to TRBD1. Trimming cost V 5 bases and J 2 bases; bases outside gene matches: 4. This CDR3 spans 15 amino acids. Germline CDR1 LGHNA, CDR2 YSLEER.

Only one count was recorded for this clone. The chain employs TRBV7-9 and TRBJ2-5, with 8 bases aligning to TRBD1. Judging by the DNA end, TRBJ2-7 fits better; the J call may be wrong. Per germline, CDR1 SEHNR and CDR2 FQNEAQ (reference sequence). The CDR3 length is 16 residues. CDR3 loop: CASSSDRGEWVYEQYF. CDR3 nucleotides: TGTGCCAGCAGCTCCGACAGGGGAGAGTGGGTCTACGAGCAGTACTTC.

The chain recombines TRBV27 with TRBJ2-7, with 8 bases aligning to TRBD2. CDR1 is MNHEY and CDR2 is SMNVEV in the germline V gene (reference sequence). V dropped 8 bases and J dropped 7; count of bases not matched to a gene: 4. The CDR3 is 11 amino acids. CDR3 DNA: TGTGCCAGCGCGGGAGGCCCTGAGCAGTACTTC. Translating it yields CASAGGPEQYF.

The chain has TRBV27 and TRBJ2-5; TRBD1 agrees at 7 bases. V lost 5 bases to trimming and J lost 3 bases; unmatched junction nucleotides: 9. This CDR3 has 15 residues. Germline CDR1 and CDR2: MNHEY and SMNVEV (reference sequence). The CDR3: CASSTYRDRKETQYF. For the CDR3, the DNA is TGTGCCAGCAGTACGTACCGGGACAGAAAAGAGACCCAGTACTTC.

The chain is built from TRBV29-1 and TRBJ2-3, with 14 positions matching TRBD2. The junction had 16 bases not matched to a gene; V was cut back by 6 bases and J by 2 bases. Germline V gene sequence: CDR1 SQVTM, CDR2 ANQGSEA. CDR3 length: 19 residues. The CDR3 coding sequence is TGCAGCGTCTCCGGGACAGGGACTAGCGGGAGAGGGCACACAGATACGCAGTATTTT. As protein: CSVSGTGTSGRGHTDTQYF.